The present TCR beta chain was sequenced within a study of molecular identifiers for immune sequencing clone quantification. The study's findings and limits: Jurkat TCR RNA from one cell was spiked into about 1 million naive cells, and it was reportedly detectable there.

MiXCR, applied by TCRdb to the PCR reads, yields one record per CDR3 protein. This table has 300,000 to 400,000 distinct CDR3 sequences, roughly 24% appearing once. In this sample, this clonotype turned up a few times. Antigen: not known. The clonotype comes from a human donor in good health. Some libraries in this study had Jurkat cell RNA spiked in. The material sequenced was naive CD8+ T cells from blood, with Jurkat cell RNA spiked in. This sample's subset: FACS-sorted CD8+CD4-CCR7+CD45RA+ naive T cells.

The CDR3 reads CASSPGTTSTDTQYF. DNA for the CDR3: TGTGCCAGCAGCCCCGGGACAACTAGCACAGATACGCAGTATTTT. The chain couples TRBV9 to TRBJ2-3, with D possibly being TRBD1 (6 bases). The ends were cut back, 4 bases at V and 0 bases at J, with 12 bases in the middle. Germline V CDR1 and CDR2: SGDLS, YYNGEE. The length of the CDR3 is 15 residues.